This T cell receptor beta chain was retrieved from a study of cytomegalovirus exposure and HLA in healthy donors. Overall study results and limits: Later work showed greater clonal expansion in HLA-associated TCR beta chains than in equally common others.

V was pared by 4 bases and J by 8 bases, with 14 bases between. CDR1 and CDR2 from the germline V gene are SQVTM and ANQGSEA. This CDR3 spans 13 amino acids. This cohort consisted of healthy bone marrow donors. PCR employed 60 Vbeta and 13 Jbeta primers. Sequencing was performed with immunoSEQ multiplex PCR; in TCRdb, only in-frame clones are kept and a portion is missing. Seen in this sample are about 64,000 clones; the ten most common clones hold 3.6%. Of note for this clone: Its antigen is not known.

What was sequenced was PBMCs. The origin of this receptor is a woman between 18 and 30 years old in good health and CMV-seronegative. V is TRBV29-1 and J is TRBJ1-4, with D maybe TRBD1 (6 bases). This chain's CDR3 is CSVVTQGWEKLFF. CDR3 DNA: TGCAGCGTTGTTACACAGGGATGGGAAAAACTGTTTTTT.